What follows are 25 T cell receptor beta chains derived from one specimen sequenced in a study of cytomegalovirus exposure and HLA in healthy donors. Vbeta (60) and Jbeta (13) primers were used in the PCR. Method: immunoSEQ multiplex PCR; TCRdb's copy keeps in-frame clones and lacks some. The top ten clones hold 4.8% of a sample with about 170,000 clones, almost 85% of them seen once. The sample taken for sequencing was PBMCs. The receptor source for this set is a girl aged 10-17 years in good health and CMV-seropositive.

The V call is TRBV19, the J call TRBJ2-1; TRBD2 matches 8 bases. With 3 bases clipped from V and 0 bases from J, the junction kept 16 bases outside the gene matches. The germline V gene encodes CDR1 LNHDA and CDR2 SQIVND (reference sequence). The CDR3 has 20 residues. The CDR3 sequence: CASSMIVELAVPSSYNEQFF. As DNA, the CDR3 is TGTGCCAGTAGTATGATTGTGGAACTAGCGGTGCCTTCCTCCTACAATGAGCAGTTCTTC.

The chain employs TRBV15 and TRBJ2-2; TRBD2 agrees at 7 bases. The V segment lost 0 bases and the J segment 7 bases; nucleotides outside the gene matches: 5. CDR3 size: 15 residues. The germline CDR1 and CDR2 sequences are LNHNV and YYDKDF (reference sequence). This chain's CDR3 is CATSRDTGEGGELFF. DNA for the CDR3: TGTGCCACCAGCAGAGATACGGGGGAGGGCGGGGAGCTGTTTTTT.

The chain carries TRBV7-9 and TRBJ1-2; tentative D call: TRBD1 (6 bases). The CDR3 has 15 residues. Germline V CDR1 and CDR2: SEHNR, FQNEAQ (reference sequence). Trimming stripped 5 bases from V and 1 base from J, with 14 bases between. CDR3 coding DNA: TGTGCCAGCAGCGCCCCCGGGACACTTAACTATGGCTACACCTTC. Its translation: CASSAPGTLNYGYTF.

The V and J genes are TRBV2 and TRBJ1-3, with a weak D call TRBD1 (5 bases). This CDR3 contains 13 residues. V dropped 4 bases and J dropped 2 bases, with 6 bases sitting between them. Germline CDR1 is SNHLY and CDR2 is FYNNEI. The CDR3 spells CASSGGPGNTIYF. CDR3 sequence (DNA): TGTGCCAGCAGTGGGGGCCCTGGAAACACCATATATTTT.

The CDR3 DNA sequence: TGTGCCAGCAGCTCCCAGGGAAGCTCCTATAATTCACCCCTCCACTTT. This encodes CASSSQGSSYNSPLHF. The genes are TRBV7-9 and TRBJ1-6, with D maybe TRBD1 (5 bases). CDR1 is SEHNR, CDR2 FQNEAQ, per germline (reference sequence). CDR3 length: 16 amino acids. V was pared by 4 bases and J by 0 bases, with 10 bases between.

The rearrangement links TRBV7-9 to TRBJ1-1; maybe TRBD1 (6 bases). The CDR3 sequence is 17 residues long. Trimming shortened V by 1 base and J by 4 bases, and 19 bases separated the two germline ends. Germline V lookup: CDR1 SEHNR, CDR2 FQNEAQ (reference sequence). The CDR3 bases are TGTGCCAGCAGCTTAGTTGGGAGAGTTGAAGGGGGCACTGAAGCTTTCTTT. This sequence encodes CASSLVGRVEGGTEAFF. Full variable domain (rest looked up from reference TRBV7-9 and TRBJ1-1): DTGVSQNPRHKITKRGQNVTFRCDPISEHNRLYWYRQTLGQGPEFLTYFQNEAQLEKSRLLSDRFSAERPKGSFSTLEIQRTEQGDSAMYLCASSLVGRVEGGTEAFFGQGTRLTVV.

The CDR3 loop reads CASSALGGFGAGNTIYF. CDR3 DNA sequence: TGTGCCAGCAGCGCCCTGGGTGGTTTTGGGGCAGGAAACACCATATATTTT. The V gene is TRBV9, the J gene TRBJ1-3, with D possibly TRBD1 on 5 matching bases. The CDR3 spans 17 residues. V lost 3 bases to trimming and J lost 4 bases, with 20 bases between them. Germline V CDR1 and CDR2: SGDLS, YYNGEE.

For the CDR3, the DNA is TGTGCCAGCAGCCCCATGGACAGATATAATTCACCCCTCCACTTT. It is translated as CASSPMDRYNSPLHF. This chain connects TRBV5-5 to TRBJ1-6; a possible D gene is TRBD1 (6 bases). The CDR3 runs 15 residues. V dropped 4 bases and J dropped 4 bases, with 12 bases sitting between them. CDR1 and CDR2 (germline): SGHKS, YYEKEE (reference sequence).

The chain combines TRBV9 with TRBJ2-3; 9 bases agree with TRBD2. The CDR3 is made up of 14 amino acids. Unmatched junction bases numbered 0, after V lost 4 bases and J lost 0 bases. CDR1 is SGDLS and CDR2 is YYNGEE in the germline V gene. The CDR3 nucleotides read TGTGCCAGCAGCACTAGCGGGAGCACAGATACGCAGTATTTT. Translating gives CASSTSGSTDTQYF.

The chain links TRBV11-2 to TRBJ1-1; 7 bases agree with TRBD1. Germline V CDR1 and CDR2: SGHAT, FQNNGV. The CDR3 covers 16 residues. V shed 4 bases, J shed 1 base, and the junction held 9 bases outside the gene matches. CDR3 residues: CASSSLQGSKNTEAFF. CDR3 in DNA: TGTGCCAGCAGCTCTCTACAGGGGTCGAAGAACACTGAAGCTTTCTTT.

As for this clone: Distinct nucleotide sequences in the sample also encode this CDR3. DNA of the CDR3: TGTGCCAGTAGGGAGGGAAATCAGCCCCAGCATTTT. It specifies CASREGNQPQHF. V usage is TRBV19 and J usage is TRBJ1-5; D is unclear. The CDR3 runs to 12 residues. Germline values: CDR1 LNHDA, CDR2 SQIVND (reference sequence). Deletions cut 6 bases from V and 4 bases from J, with 7 bases between. Complete variable domain (other parts from reference TRBV19 and TRBJ1-5): DGGITQSPKYLFRKEGQNVTLSCEQNLNHDAMYWYRQDPGQGLRLIYYSQIVNDFQKGDIAEGYSVSREKKESFPLTVTSAQKNPTAFYLCASREGNQPQHFGDGTRLSIL.

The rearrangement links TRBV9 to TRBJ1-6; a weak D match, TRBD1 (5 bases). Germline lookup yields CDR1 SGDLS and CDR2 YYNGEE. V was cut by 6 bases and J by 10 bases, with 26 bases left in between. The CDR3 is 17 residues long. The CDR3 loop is CASNLGVVGAPGSPLHF. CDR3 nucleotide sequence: TGTGCCAGCAACTTAGGGGTAGTGGGCGCCCCCGGATCACCCCTCCACTTT.

CDR3 nucleotide sequence: TGTGCCAGCAGTAGGGACAGCGCAACTAATGAAAAACTGTTTTTT. Translation: CASSRDSATNEKLFF. The J gene is TRBJ1-4, the V gene TRBV2; 7 bases are shared with TRBD1. The trim removed 5 bases at V and 0 bases at J, leaving 3 bases unmatched. Germline V CDR1 and CDR2: SNHLY, FYNNEI. The CDR3 runs to 15 residues.

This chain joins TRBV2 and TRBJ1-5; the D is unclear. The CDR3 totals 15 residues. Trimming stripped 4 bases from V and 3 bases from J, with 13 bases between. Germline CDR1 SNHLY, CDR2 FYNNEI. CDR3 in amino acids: CASSGFQGVNQPQHF. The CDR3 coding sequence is TGTGCCAGCAGTGGGTTTCAAGGAGTCAATCAGCCCCAGCATTTT.

The CDR3 region is CASSLSVYNEQFF. CDR3 coding DNA: TGTGCCAGCAGTCTGAGCGTTTACAATGAGCAGTTCTTC. The gene calls are TRBV25-1 and TRBJ2-1; D ambiguous. The CDR3 spans 13 residues. Germline values: CDR1 MGHDK, CDR2 SYGVNS. Trimming removed 5 bases from V and 4 bases from J, with 9 bases in between. The full variable domain, its missing parts supplied by reference TRBV25-1 and TRBJ2-1, is EADIYQTPRYLVIGTGKKITLECSQTMGHDKMYWYQQDPGMELHLIHYSYGVNSTEKGDLSSESTVSRIRTEHFPLTLESARPSHTSQYLCASSLSVYNEQFFGPGTRLTVL.

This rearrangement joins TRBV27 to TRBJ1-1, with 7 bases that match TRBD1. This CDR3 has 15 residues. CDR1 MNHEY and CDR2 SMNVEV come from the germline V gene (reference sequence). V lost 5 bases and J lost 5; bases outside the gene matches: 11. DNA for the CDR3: TGTGCCAGCAGTCTTACAGGGGAAGCCGGGACTGAAGCTTTCTTT. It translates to CASSLTGEAGTEAFF.

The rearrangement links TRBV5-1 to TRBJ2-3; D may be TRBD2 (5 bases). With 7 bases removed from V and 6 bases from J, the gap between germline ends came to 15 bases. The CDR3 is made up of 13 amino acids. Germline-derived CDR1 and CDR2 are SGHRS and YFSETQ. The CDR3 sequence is CASSVWTGDTQYF. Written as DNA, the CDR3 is TGCGCCAGCTCGGTTTGGACTGGGGATACGCAGTATTTT. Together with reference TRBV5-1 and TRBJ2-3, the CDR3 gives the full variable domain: KAGVTQTPRYLIKTRGQQVTLSCSPISGHRSVSWYQQTPGQGLQFLFEYFSETQRNKGNFPGRFSGRQFSNSRSEMNVSTLELGDSALYLCASSVWTGDTQYFGPGTRLTVL.

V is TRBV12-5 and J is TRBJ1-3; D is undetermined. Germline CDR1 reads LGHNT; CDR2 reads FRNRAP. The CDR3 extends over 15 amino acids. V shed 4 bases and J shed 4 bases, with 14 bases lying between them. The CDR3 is CASGSPGDAGNTIYF. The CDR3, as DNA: TGTGCTAGTGGTTCTCCCGGGGATGCCGGAAACACCATATATTTT.

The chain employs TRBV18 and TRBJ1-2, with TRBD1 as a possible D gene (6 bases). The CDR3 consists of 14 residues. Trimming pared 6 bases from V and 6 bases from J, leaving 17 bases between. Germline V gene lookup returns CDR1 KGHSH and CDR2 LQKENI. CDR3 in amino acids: CASSLMTGINGYTF. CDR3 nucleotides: TGTGCCAGCTCCCTGATGACAGGAATCAATGGCTACACCTTC. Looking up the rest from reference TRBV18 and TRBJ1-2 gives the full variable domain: NAGVMQNPRHLVRRRGQEARLRCSPMKGHSHVYWYRQLPEEGLKFMVYLQKENIIDESGMPKERFSAEFPKEGPSILRIQQVVRGDSAAYFCASSLMTGINGYTFGSGTRLTVV.

The CDR3 DNA reads as TGTGCCAGTAGTATGAAAGAGGGGGCCCAAAATTCACCCCTCCACTTT. It yields the protein CASSMKEGAQNSPLHF. V and J are TRBV19 and TRBJ1-6; 7 nucleotides agree with TRBD1. The trim removed 3 bases at V and 7 bases at J, leaving 9 bases unmatched. CDR1 and CDR2 from the germline V gene are LNHDA and SQIVND (reference sequence). The CDR3 consists of 16 residues. The full variable domain, its missing parts supplied by reference TRBV19 and TRBJ1-6, is DGGITQSPKYLFRKEGQNVTLSCEQNLNHDAMYWYRQDPGQGLRLIYYSQIVNDFQKGDIAEGYSVSREKKESFPLTVTSAQKNPTAFYLCASSMKEGAQNSPLHFGNGTRLTVT.

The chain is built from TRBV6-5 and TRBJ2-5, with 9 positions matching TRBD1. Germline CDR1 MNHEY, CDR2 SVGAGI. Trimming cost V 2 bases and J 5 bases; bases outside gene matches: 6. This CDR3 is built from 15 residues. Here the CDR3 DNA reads TGTGCCAGCAGTTACGGGACAGGGAGAAGGGAGACCCAGTACTTC. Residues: CASSYGTGRRETQYF.

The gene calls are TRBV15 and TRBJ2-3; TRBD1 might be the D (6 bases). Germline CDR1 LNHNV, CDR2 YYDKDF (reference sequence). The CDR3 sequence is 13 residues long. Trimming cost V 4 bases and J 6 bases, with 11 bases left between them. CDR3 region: CATSIQGLDTQYF. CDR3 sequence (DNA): TGTGCCACCAGCATACAGGGTTTGGATACGCAGTATTTT.

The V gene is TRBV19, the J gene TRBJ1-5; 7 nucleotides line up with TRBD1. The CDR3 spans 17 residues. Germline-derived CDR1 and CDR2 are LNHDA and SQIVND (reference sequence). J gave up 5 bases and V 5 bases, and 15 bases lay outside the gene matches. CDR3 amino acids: CASSLTGATGYDQPQHF. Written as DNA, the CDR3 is TGTGCCAGTAGTCTAACGGGGGCGACAGGGTACGATCAGCCCCAGCATTTT.

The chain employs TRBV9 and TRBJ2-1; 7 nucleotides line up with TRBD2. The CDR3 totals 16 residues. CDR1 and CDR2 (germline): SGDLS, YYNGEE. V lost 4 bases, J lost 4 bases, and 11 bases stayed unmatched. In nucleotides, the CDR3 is TGTGCCAGCAGCTTGGATGTGGCTAGCGGATACAATGAGCAGTTCTTC. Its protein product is CASSLDVASGYNEQFF.

The CDR3 DNA is TGTGCCAGCAGCTCACGGACAGGGCCTCGGATCGGGGAGCTGTTTTTT. Protein sequence: CASSSRTGPRIGELFF. This sequence joins TRBV7-8 and TRBJ2-2, with 8 bases identical to TRBD1. J gave up 7 bases and V 4 bases, and 11 bases lay outside the gene matches. CDR1 and CDR2 (germline): SGHVS, FQNEAQ. This CDR3 is built from 16 residues.